This T cell receptor beta chain was sequenced for a study of spatial heterogeneity in lung cancer. Broader study findings: Tracking of tumor mutation counts was seen in expanded intratumoral alpha and beta TCR counts.

TCRdb called the 5' RACE reads again in MiXCR, with one record for every CDR3 protein. Among about 11,000 distinct CDR3 sequences listed, 12% were seen once. Time point defined: sample taken at primary tumor resection. The study sequenced unsorted whole RNA from tumor, nontumor lung or frozen PBMC. This clonotype showed up many times. Its antigen is unknown. The CDR3 totals 14 residues. V was clipped by 6 bases and J by 2 bases, with 12 bases between them. CDR1 MDHEN and CDR2 SYDVKM come from the germline V gene. The rearrangement links TRBV28 to TRBJ2-3; D uncertain. The sample in question was lung tumor tissue, obtained at surgery. This receptor was taken from a male donor with early-stage non-small cell lung cancer. The CDR3 is CASSRTLSTDTQYF. CDR3 in DNA: TGTGCCAGCAGCAGGACCTTGTCCACAGATACGCAGTATTTT. The variable domain in full, completed from reference TRBV28 and TRBJ2-3, reads DVKVTQSSRYLVKRTGEKVFLECVQDMDHENMFWYRQDPGLGLRLIYFSYDVKMKEKGDIPEGYSVSREKKERFSLILESASTNQTSMYLCASSRTLSTDTQYFGPGTRLTVL.